These 27 T cell receptor beta chains came from one sample sequenced in a study of cytomegalovirus exposure and HLA in healthy donors. PCR used 60 Vbeta primers and 13 Jbeta primers. Profiling relied on immunoSEQ multiplex PCR, and the TCRdb table lists in-frame clones only, not all of them. In the table there are approximately 170,000 clones, roughly four fifths of which are singletons. Sample: PBMCs. These receptors came from a man aged 40-49 years in good health and CMV-seronegative.

This clone was counted a few times. V gene TRBV19 combines with J gene TRBJ2-1; 7 positions match TRBD2. The CDR3 spans 15 residues. CDR1 and CDR2 from the germline V gene are LNHDA and SQIVND (reference sequence). The trim removed 1 base at V and 2 bases at J, leaving 2 bases unmatched. CDR3 sequence (DNA): TGTGCCAGTAGTATAGGGCTAGCGGCCTACAATGAGCAGTTCTTC. Amino acids: CASSIGLAAYNEQFF.

The chain combines TRBV5-4 with TRBJ1-6; D perhaps matches TRBD1 (6 bases). V lost 4 bases and J lost 5, with 10 bases in between. The germline gives CDR1 SGHNT, CDR2 YYREEE (reference sequence). The CDR3 sequence is 14 residues long. CDR3 sequence reads: CASSRTDNNSPLHF. The CDR3 region has the DNA TGTGCCAGCAGCCGGACAGATAATAATTCACCCCTCCACTTT.

V gene TRBV5-8 combines with J gene TRBJ2-7, with a possible D match to TRBD2 (5 bases). The CDR3 totals 15 residues. The germline V gene encodes CDR1 SGHTS and CDR2 YDEGEE. Trimming cost V 1 base and J 4 bases, with 15 bases left between them. The CDR3 loop reads CASSLKPWENYEQYF. CDR3 DNA sequence: TGTGCCAGCAGCTTGAAACCCTGGGAGAATTACGAGCAGTACTTC.

Comment on this clone: Other nucleotide sequences in the sample specify the same CDR3. This sequence joins TRBV5-1 and TRBJ2-1, with TRBD1 as a possible D gene (5 bases). The CDR3 loop spans 12 amino acids. CDR1 SGHRS and CDR2 YFSETQ come from the germline V gene. V was pared by 1 base and J by 6 bases, with 5 bases between. The CDR3 nucleotides are TGCGCCAGCAGCTTGCAGGGCAATGAGCAGTTCTTC. Protein sequence: CASSLQGNEQFF. Based on the CDR3 plus reference TRBV5-1 and TRBJ2-1, the full variable domain is KAGVTQTPRYLIKTRGQQVTLSCSPISGHRSVSWYQQTPGQGLQFLFEYFSETQRNKGNFPGRFSGRQFSNSRSEMNVSTLELGDSALYLCASSLQGNEQFFGPGTRLTVL.

V usage is TRBV28 and J usage is TRBJ1-2, with TRBD1 matching over 7 bases. Germline V lookup: CDR1 MDHEN, CDR2 SYDVKM. The V and J ends lost 6 bases and 3 bases, in that order; junction bases with no gene match: 7. The CDR3 totals 14 residues. The CDR3 DNA sequence: TGTGCCAGCAGCCTTCAGGGGGGTTACTATGGCTACACCTTC. Protein: CASSLQGGYYGYTF.

J is TRBJ2-4 and V is TRBV27, with TRBD1 matching over 8 bases. CDR1 and CDR2 from the germline V gene are MNHEY and SMNVEV (reference sequence). V lost 5 bases, J lost 8 bases, and 5 bases stayed unmatched. The CDR3 extends over 13 amino acids. CDR3 coding DNA: TGTGCCAGCAGTCCAGGGGGCCGGGACATTCAGTACTTC. Its translation is CASSPGGRDIQYF.

The chain employs TRBV10-3 and TRBJ2-1, with 7 bases fitting TRBD2. Germline loops: CDR1 ENHRY, CDR2 SYGVKD. The J segment lost 5 bases and the V segment lost 6 bases, leaving 13 bases of the junction unmatched. CDR3 size: 16 residues. The CDR3 reads CAIRAQRGRINNEQFF. CDR3 DNA: TGTGCCATCAGAGCCCAGCGGGGCCGGATAAACAATGAGCAGTTCTTC.

Comments on this clone: Other nucleotide sequences in the sample specify the same CDR3. The chain is built from TRBV27 and TRBJ1-2; a possible D gene is TRBD1 (6 bases). V was clipped by 8 bases and J by 5 bases, with 15 bases between them. The V gene's germline CDR1 is MNHEY and CDR2 SMNVEV (reference sequence). The CDR3 covers 13 residues. The CDR3: CASSPTGLYGYTF. CDR3 in DNA: TGTGCCAGCTCACCTACAGGGTTATATGGCTACACCTTC.

This clone came up once. The rearrangement links TRBV7-2 to TRBJ1-5; D ambiguous. In germline, CDR1 is SGHTA, CDR2 FQGNSA. With 0 bases removed from V and 7 bases from J, the gap between germline ends came to 4 bases. This CDR3 region has 12 residues. DNA of the CDR3: TGTGCCAGCAGCTTAGCGCGACAGCCCCAGCATTTT. Its protein product is CASSLARQPQHF.

The chain combines TRBV6-1 with TRBJ2-7, with 8 bases identical to TRBD2. The germline V gene encodes CDR1 MNHNS and CDR2 SASEGT. CDR3 length equals 15 residues. V lost 4 bases and J lost 5; bases outside the gene matches: 10. CDR3 region: CASSGGGLGAHEQYF. As DNA, the CDR3 is TGTGCCAGCAGTGGGGGGGGACTAGGGGCCCACGAGCAGTACTTC.

This CDR3 reads CASSPSRVTSYEQYF. The CDR3, as DNA: TGTGCCAGCAGTCCGTCCAGGGTTACCTCCTACGAGCAGTACTTC. The chain is built from TRBV28 and TRBJ2-7; tentatively, D is TRBD1 (5 bases). V was clipped by 5 bases and J by 0 bases, with 14 bases between them. This CDR3 spans 15 amino acids. Looked up from germline, CDR1 is MDHEN and CDR2 is SYDVKM.

This sequence joins TRBV5-1 and TRBJ1-2; D is ambiguous. Trimming removed 4 bases from V and 5 bases from J, with 12 bases in between. Germline CDR1 reads SGHRS; CDR2 reads YFSETQ. The CDR3 has 13 amino acids. CDR3 amino acids: CASSVRTEYGYTF. The CDR3 DNA sequence: TGCGCCAGCAGCGTTCGGACTGAGTATGGCTACACCTTC.

The V gene is TRBV27, the J gene TRBJ2-3, with D unclear. Germline V gene lookup returns CDR1 MNHEY and CDR2 SMNVEV (reference sequence). The V end lost 2 bases, the J end lost 6 bases, and 3 bases lay between the germline ends. The CDR3 consists of 11 residues. The CDR3 here is CASSLADTQYF. The DNA of the CDR3 is TGTGCCAGCAGTTTAGCGGATACGCAGTATTTT.

The chain links TRBV27 to TRBJ2-7, with D maybe TRBD1 (6 bases). Germline CDR1 reads MNHEY; CDR2 reads SMNVEV (reference sequence). This CDR3 has 15 amino acids. With 4 bases removed from V and 3 bases from J, the gap between germline ends came to 16 bases. The CDR3 protein is CASSSQGFGLYEQYV. The CDR3 DNA follows: TGTGCCAGCAGTTCCCAGGGGTTCGGTCTCTACGAGCAGTACGTC.

This clone was seen a handful of times. The J gene is TRBJ1-1, the V gene TRBV2; D unclear. The length of the CDR3 is 14 residues. The V gene lost 2 bases and the J gene lost 3 bases, with 10 bases spanning the gap. Germline CDR1 and CDR2: SNHLY and FYNNEI. DNA for the CDR3: TGTGCCAGCAGTGAAAGGCAGGAGGACACTGAAGCTTTCTTT. It is translated as CASSERQEDTEAFF.

The rearrangement links TRBV27 to TRBJ1-3; TRBD1 aligns across 7 bases. J gave up 0 bases and V 3 bases, and 2 bases lay outside the gene matches. Germline assignment: CDR1 MNHEY and CDR2 SMNVEV (reference sequence). This CDR3 region has 15 residues. The CDR3 loop reads CASSFRGISGNTIYF. CDR3 sequence (DNA): TGTGCCAGCAGTTTCAGGGGGATCTCTGGAAACACCATATATTTT.

This clone was recorded once. This sequence joins TRBV7-9 and TRBJ2-2; tentatively, D is TRBD1 (6 bases). V was trimmed by 4 bases and J by 3 bases, leaving 6 bases between them. Germline V gene data show CDR1 as SEHNR and CDR2 as FQNEAQ (reference sequence). This CDR3 is built from 13 residues. CDR3 DNA: TGTGCCAGCAGCTCAGGGGACACCGGGGAGCTGTTTTTT. Protein: CASSSGDTGELFF.

The genes are TRBV7-9 and TRBJ1-2; 10 bases agree with TRBD1. The CDR3 runs to 14 residues. Germline trimming cut 5 bases from V and 6 bases from J; bases unmatched to any gene: 6. In germline, CDR1 is SEHNR, CDR2 FQNEAQ (reference sequence). CDR3 in amino acids: CASSPGQGGDGYTF. The CDR3 region has the DNA TGTGCCAGCAGCCCCGGACAGGGGGGTGATGGCTACACCTTC.

Worth noting for this clone: An end of the junction differs from the germline gene, which may be a read error. This chain uses TRBV5-1 with TRBJ2-6; tentative D call: TRBD2 (7 bases). CDR3 length: 18 residues. CDR1 is SGHRS and CDR2 is YFSETQ in the germline V gene. The chain's CDR3 is CASSLEGGVVSGANGLTF. The CDR3 nucleotides read TGCGCCAGCAGCTTGGAGGGGGGGGTAGTCTCTGGGGCCAACGGCCTGACTTTC.

This chain links TRBV2 with TRBJ1-1, with D perhaps TRBD1 (5 bases). Trimming removed 1 base from V and 0 bases from J, with 9 bases in between. CDR1 and CDR2 from the germline V gene are SNHLY and FYNNEI. CDR3 length: 15 residues. CDR3 bases: TGTGCCAGCAGTGAAGGGGGCCGGATGAACACTGAAGCTTTCTTT. This encodes CASSEGGRMNTEAFF. Full variable domain (outside the CDR3, taken from reference TRBV2 and TRBJ1-1): EPEVTQTPSHQVTQMGQEVILRCVPISNHLYFYWYRQILGQKVEFLVSFYNNEISEKSEIFDDQFSVERPDGSNFTLKIRSTKLEDSAMYFCASSEGGRMNTEAFFGQGTRLTVV.

V is TRBV30 and J is TRBJ1-1; D unclear. The CDR3 extends over 13 amino acids. Trimming removed 2 bases from V and 4 bases from J, with 11 bases in between. Germline V gives CDR1 GTSNPN, CDR2 SVGIG (reference sequence). The CDR3 reads CAWSRGGSTEAFF. The CDR3 coding sequence is TGTGCCTGGAGTCGGGGAGGTAGCACTGAAGCTTTCTTT.

This clone was found a few times. J is TRBJ2-1 and V is TRBV4-1, with D perhaps TRBD1 (5 bases). V was cut by 5 bases and J by 0 bases, with 11 bases left in between. The CDR3 runs to 15 residues. The germline gives CDR1 MGHRA, CDR2 YSYEKL. CDR3 bases: TGCGCCAGCAGCGGGGCCTATAGCTCCTACAATGAGCAGTTCTTC. Protein: CASSGAYSSYNEQFF.

V and J are TRBV23-1 and TRBJ1-1; 9 bases are shared with TRBD1. TRBV23-1 is reported as an ORF; its role is uncertain. This CDR3 has 16 amino acids. V was clipped by 1 base and J by 2 bases; unmatched bases: 5. Written as DNA, the CDR3 is TGCGCCAGCAGTCAATATATGGACAGGGGTAACACTGAAGCTTTCTTT. Amino acids: CASSQYMDRGNTEAFF.

The V call is TRBV19, the J call TRBJ1-2, with a possible D match to TRBD1 (5 bases). Germline-derived CDR1 and CDR2 are LNHDA and SQIVND (reference sequence). Trimming removed 3 bases from V and 8 bases from J, with 13 bases in between. CDR3 length equals 13 residues. The CDR3 DNA follows: TGTGCCAGTAGTATCGAGACCCGGGGGGGCTACACCTTC. This encodes CASSIETRGGYTF.

The chain joins TRBV5-1 to TRBJ1-5, with D perhaps TRBD1 (6 bases). V lost 4 bases, J lost 4 bases, and 15 bases lay in between. Germline V gene data show CDR1 as SGHRS and CDR2 as YFSETQ. The CDR3 runs 15 residues. The CDR3: CASSPGGGQNQPQHF. As DNA, the CDR3 is TGCGCCAGCAGCCCTGGGGGGGGACAAAATCAGCCCCAGCATTTT.

The chain carries TRBV6-1 and TRBJ1-1, with a tentative D call TRBD1 (5 bases). The CDR3 has 10 residues. Germline CDR1 and CDR2: MNHNS and SASEGT. The V end was cut by 6 bases, the J end by 11 bases, with 10 bases between. The CDR3 region is CASRAGLAFF. CDR3 nucleotide sequence: TGTGCCAGCAGGGCAGGGTTGGCTTTCTTT.

The genes are TRBV25-1 and TRBJ2-6, with D possibly being TRBD2 (5 bases). The V end lost 3 bases, the J end lost 0 bases, and 6 bases lay between the germline ends. Per the germline V gene, CDR1 is MGHDK and CDR2 is SYGVNS. The CDR3 loop spans 15 amino acids. In DNA, the CDR3 is TGTGCCAGCAGTGACGGGAACTCTGGGGCCAACGTCCTGACTTTC. This encodes CASSDGNSGANVLTF.